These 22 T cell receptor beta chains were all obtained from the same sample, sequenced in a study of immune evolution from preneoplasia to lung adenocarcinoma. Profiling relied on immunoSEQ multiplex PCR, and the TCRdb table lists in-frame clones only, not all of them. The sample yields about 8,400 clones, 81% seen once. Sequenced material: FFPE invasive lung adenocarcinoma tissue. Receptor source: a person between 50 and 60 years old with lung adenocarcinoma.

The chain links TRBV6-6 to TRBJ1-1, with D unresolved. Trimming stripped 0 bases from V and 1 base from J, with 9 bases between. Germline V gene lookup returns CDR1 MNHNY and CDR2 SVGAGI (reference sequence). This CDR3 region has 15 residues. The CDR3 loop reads CASSYSLQTNTEAFF. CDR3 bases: TGTGCCAGCAGTTACTCACTCCAGACGAACACTGAAGCTTTCTTT.

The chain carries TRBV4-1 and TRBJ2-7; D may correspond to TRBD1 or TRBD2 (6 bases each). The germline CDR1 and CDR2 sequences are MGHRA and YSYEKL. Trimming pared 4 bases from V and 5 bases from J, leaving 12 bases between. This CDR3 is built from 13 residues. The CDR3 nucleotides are TGCGCCAGCAGCCTCACTAGGGGGGACGAGCAGTACTTC. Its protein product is CASSLTRGDEQYF.

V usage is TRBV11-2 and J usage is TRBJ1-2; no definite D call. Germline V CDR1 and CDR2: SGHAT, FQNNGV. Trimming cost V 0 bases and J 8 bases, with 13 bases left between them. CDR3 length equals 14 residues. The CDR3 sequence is CASSLDLRVGGYTF. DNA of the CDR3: TGTGCCAGCAGCTTAGATCTCCGGGTGGGCGGCTACACCTTC.

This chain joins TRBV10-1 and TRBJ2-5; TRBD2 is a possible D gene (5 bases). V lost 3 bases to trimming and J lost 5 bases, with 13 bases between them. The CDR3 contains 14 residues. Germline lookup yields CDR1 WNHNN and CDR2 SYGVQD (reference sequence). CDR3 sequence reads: CASSDYGIGETQYF. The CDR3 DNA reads TGCGCCAGCAGTGATTACGGGATTGGGGAGACCCAGTACTTC.

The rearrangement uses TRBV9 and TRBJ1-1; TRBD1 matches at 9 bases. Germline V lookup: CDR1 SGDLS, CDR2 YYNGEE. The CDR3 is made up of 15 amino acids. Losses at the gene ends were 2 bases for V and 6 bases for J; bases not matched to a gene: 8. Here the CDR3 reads CASSVRDRVNAEAFF. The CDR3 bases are TGTGCCAGCAGCGTCCGGGACAGGGTAAACGCTGAAGCTTTCTTT. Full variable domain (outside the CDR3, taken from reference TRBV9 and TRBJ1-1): DSGVTQTPKHLITATGQRVTLRCSPRSGDLSVYWYQQSLDQGLQFLIQYYNGEERAKGNILERFSAQQFPDLHSELNLSSLELGDSALYFCASSVRDRVNAEAFFGQGTRLTVV.

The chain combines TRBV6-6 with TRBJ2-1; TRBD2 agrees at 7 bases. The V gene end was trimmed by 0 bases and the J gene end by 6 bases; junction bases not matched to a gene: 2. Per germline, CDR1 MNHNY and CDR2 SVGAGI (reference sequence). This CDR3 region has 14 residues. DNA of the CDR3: TGTGCCAGCAGTTACTCCGAGCGGGGCAATGAGCAGTTCTTC. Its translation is CASSYSERGNEQFF.

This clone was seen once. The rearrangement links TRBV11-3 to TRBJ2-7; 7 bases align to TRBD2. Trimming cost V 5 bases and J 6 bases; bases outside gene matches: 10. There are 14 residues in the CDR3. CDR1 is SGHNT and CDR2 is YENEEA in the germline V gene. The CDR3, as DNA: TGTGCCAGCAGCCTCGACCCGGGAGGAAGCGAGCAGTACTTC. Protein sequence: CASSLDPGGSEQYF.

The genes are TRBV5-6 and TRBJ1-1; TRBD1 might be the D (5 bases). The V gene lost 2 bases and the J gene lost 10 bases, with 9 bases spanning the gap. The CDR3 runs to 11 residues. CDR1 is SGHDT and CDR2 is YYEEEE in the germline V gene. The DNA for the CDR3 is TGTGCCAGCAGCTTAGAGGGGCGAGCTTTCTTT. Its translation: CASSLEGRAFF. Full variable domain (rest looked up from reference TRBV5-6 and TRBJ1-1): DAGVTQSPTHLIKTRGQQVTLRCSPKSGHDTVSWYQQALGQGPQFIFQYYEEEERQRGNFPDRFSGHQFPNYSSELNVNALLLGDSALYLCASSLEGRAFFGQGTRLTVV.

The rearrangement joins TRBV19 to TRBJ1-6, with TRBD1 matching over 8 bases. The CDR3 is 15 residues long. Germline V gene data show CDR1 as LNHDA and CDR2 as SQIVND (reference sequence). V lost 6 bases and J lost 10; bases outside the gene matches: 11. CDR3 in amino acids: CASSPRTGLESPLHF. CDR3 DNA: TGTGCCAGTAGCCCGAGGACAGGGTTGGAGTCACCCCTCCACTTT.

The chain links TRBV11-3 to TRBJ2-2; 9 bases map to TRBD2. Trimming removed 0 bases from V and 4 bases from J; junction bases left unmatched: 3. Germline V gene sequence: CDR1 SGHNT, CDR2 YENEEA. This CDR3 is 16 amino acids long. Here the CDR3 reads CASSLESGRFTGELFF. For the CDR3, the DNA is TGTGCCAGCAGCTTAGAAAGCGGGAGGTTCACCGGGGAGCTGTTTTTT.

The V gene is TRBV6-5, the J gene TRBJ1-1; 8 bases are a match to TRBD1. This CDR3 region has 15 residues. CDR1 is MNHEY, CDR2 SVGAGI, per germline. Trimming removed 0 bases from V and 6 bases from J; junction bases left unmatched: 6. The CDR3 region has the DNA TGTGCCAGCAGTTACTCGGGGGGCAGGGGGCCTGAAGCTTTCTTT. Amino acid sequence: CASSYSGGRGPEAFF.

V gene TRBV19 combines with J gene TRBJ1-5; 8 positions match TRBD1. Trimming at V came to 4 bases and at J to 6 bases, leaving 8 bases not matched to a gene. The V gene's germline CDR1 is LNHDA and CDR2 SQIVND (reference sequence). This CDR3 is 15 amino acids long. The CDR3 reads CASSTDRGSSQPQHF. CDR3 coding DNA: TGTGCCAGTAGTACTGACAGGGGATCAAGTCAGCCCCAGCATTTT. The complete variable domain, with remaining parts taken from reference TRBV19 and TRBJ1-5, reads DGGITQSPKYLFRKEGQNVTLSCEQNLNHDAMYWYRQDPGQGLRLIYYSQIVNDFQKGDIAEGYSVSREKKESFPLTVTSAQKNPTAFYLCASSTDRGSSQPQHFGDGTRLSIL.

The CDR3 DNA is TGTGCCAGCAAAAGGGGCGGGGACCTCTACAATGAGCAGTTCTTC. Protein sequence: CASKRGGDLYNEQFF. The V call is TRBV2, the J call TRBJ2-1, with D tentatively TRBD2 (6 bases). Germline values: CDR1 SNHLY, CDR2 FYNNEI. V was clipped by 7 bases and J by 3 bases, with 16 bases between them. This CDR3 spans 15 amino acids.

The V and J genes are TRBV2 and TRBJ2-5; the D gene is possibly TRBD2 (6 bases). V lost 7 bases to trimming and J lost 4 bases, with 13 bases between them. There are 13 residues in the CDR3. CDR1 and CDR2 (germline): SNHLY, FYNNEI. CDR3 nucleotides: TGTGCCAGCAATGGCGGGATCGTAGAGACCCAGTACTTC. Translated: CASNGGIVETQYF.

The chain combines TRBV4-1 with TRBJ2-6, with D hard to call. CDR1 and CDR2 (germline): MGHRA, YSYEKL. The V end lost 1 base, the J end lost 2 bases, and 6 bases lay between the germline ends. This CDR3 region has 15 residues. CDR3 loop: CASSQGAAGANVLTF. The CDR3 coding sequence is TGCGCCAGCAGCCAAGGGGCAGCTGGGGCCAACGTCCTGACTTTC.

CDR3 coding DNA: TGCGCCAGCAGCCTCGAGGCCCCTAATGAGCAGTTCTTC. Its protein is CASSLEAPNEQFF. The chain links TRBV5-1 to TRBJ2-1, with unresolved D. The CDR3 contains 13 residues. V lost 4 bases and J 7 bases, leaving 12 bases between the germline ends. Germline lookup yields CDR1 SGHRS and CDR2 YFSETQ.

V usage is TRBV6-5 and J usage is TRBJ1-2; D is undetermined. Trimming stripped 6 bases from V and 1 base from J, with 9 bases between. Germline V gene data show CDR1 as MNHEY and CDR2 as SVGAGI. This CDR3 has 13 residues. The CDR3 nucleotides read TGTGCCAGCAGCCCCCGAAATAACTATGGCTACACCTTC. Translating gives CASSPRNNYGYTF.

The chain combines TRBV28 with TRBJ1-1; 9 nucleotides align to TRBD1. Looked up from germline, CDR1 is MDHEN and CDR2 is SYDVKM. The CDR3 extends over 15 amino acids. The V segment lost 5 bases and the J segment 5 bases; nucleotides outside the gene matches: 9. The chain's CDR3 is CASSPLTGGLTEAFF. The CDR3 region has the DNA TGTGCCAGCAGTCCTCTAACAGGGGGCCTGACTGAAGCTTTCTTT.

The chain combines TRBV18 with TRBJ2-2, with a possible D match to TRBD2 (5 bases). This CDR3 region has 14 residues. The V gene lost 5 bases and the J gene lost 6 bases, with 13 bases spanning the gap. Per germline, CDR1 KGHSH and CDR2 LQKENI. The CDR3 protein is CASSSTGYAGELFF. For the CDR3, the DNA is TGTGCCAGCTCATCTACGGGATACGCCGGGGAGCTGTTTTTT.

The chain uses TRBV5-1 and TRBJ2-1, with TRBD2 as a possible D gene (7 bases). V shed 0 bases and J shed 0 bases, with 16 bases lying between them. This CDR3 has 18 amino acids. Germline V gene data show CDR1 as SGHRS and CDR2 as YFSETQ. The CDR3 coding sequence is TGCGCCAGCAGCTTGGACCAAGGGGGGGGACCCTCCTACAATGAGCAGTTCTTC. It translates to CASSLDQGGGPSYNEQFF.

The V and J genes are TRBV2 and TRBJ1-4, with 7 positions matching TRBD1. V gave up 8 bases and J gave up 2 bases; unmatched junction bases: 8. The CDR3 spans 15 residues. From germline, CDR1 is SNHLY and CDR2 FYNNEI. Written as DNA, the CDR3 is TGTGCCAGCTGTCGACAGGGAAGGACTAATGAAAAACTGTTTTTT. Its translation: CASCRQGRTNEKLFF.

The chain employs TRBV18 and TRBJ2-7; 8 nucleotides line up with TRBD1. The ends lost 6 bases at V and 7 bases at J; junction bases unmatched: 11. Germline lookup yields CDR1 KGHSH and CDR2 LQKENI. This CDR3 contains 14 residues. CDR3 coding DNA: TGTGCCAGCTCGTCGAAGCAGGGGGCGGAAGAGCAGTACTTC. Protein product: CASSSKQGAEEQYF.